These 22 T cell receptor beta chains came from one sample sequenced in a study of metastatic and nonmetastatic thyroid tumors. Among the patients, none had received any treatment before thyroid surgery. TCRdb reprocessed the PCR reads using MiXCR. The sample includes roughly 20,000 clones, 27% of them seen just once. The material sequenced was blood. Source of these receptors: a female donor with papillary thyroid cancer or a benign thyroid nodule (not recorded which). Some clones in this sample may be carry-over from other donors' samples.

In this sample, this clone is medium-sized. The chain carries TRBV6-5 and TRBJ2-1; maybe TRBD2 (5 bases). Germline V gives CDR1 MNHEY, CDR2 SVGAGI. This CDR3 is 17 amino acids long. Trimming cost V 3 bases and J 3 bases, with 18 bases left between them. The CDR3 region is CASSYSPPSGLYNEQFF. The DNA for the CDR3 is TGTGCCAGCAGTTATAGCCCCCCCAGCGGCCTCTACAATGAGCAGTTCTTC.

This clone was seen more than once but under ten times. This chain connects TRBV20-1 to TRBJ2-4; D remains unclear. CDR1 is DFQATT, CDR2 SNEGSKA, per germline (reference sequence). This CDR3 contains 12 residues. V dropped 4 bases and J dropped 7 bases, with 11 bases sitting between them. Here the CDR3 reads CSATLQENIQYF. For the CDR3, the DNA is TGCAGTGCTACTTTACAAGAGAACATTCAGTACTTC.

The chain uses TRBV12-3 or TRBV12-4 and TRBJ2-3; 7 bases fit TRBD2. This CDR3 contains 14 residues. V lost 8 bases and J lost 3; bases outside the gene matches: 8. CDR3 bases: TGTGCCAGCTCCGGGAGGCTCCCAACAGATACGCAGTATTTT. As protein: CASSGRLPTDTQYF.

This clone appeared a few times. At one end, the junction sequence differs from germline, possibly due to a read error. J is TRBJ2-5 and V is TRBV30; D is possibly TRBD1 (6 bases). CDR1 and CDR2 from the germline V gene are GTSNPN and SVGIG (reference sequence). CDR3 length equals 13 residues. The CDR3 DNA reads as TGTGCCTGGGACCTACAGGGACAAGAGACCCATTACTTC. It is translated as CAWDLQGQETHYF.

By sample fraction, this clone is medium-sized (0.01 to 0.1%). The chain combines TRBV6-1 with TRBJ1-1, with TRBD1 matching 10 bases. Germline V gene lookup returns CDR1 MNHNS and CDR2 SASEGT. CDR3 length equals 15 residues. Trimming at V came to 5 bases and at J to 2 bases, leaving 5 bases not matched to a gene. The CDR3: CASSWTGGRNTEAFF. As DNA, the CDR3 is TGTGCCAGCAGTTGGACAGGGGGGAGAAACACTGAAGCTTTCTTT.

This clone came up a few times. This chain links TRBV6-2 or TRBV6-3 with TRBJ2-1, with 11 positions matching TRBD2. The CDR3 extends over 15 amino acids. Trimming took 4 bases from V and 6 from J; bases not matched to a gene: 5. Looked up from germline, CDR1 is MNHEY and CDR2 is SVGEGT. This CDR3 is CASSLMGTSGNEQFF. CDR3 bases: TGTGCCAGCAGTTTGATGGGGACTAGCGGCAATGAGCAGTTCTTC.

This clone has ten or more counts. The gene calls are TRBV6-2 or TRBV6-3 and TRBJ2-3; 9 bases fit TRBD2. V was clipped by 7 bases and J by 3 bases; unmatched bases: 8. The CDR3 is made up of 15 amino acids. Germline lookup yields CDR1 MNHEY and CDR2 SVGEGT. The CDR3 protein is CASKHSGSETDTQYF. Written as DNA, the CDR3 is TGTGCCAGCAAACATAGCGGGAGCGAAACAGATACGCAGTATTTT.

The chain couples TRBV20-1 to TRBJ2-1, with D possibly being TRBD2 (6 bases). The V gene lost 3 bases and the J gene lost 3 bases, with 12 bases spanning the gap. The germline gives CDR1 DFQATT, CDR2 SNEGSKA (reference sequence). This CDR3 has 14 residues. In DNA, the CDR3 is TGCAGTGCTAGCGACGGGGGAGGCTACAATGAGCAGTTCTTC. Translating it yields CSASDGGGYNEQFF.

Note on this clone: A much larger clone sits a single nucleotide away, making a read error possible. The V and J genes are TRBV12-3 or TRBV12-4 and TRBJ2-7; D possibly corresponds to TRBD1 (5 bases). CDR3 length: 13 residues. V lost 9 bases and J lost 1, with 13 bases in between. The CDR3 sequence: CASSGAGSYEQYF. The CDR3 region has the DNA TGTGCCAGTAGTGGGGCTGGGTCCTACGAGCAGTACTTC.

At least ten counts were recorded for this clone. The chain has TRBV11-3 and TRBJ2-4; no definite D call. The CDR3 length is 18 residues. Trimming took off 2 bases at V and 0 bases at J, with 17 bases between the two ends. Germline CDR1 is SGHNT and CDR2 is YENEEA. CDR3 sequence (DNA): TGTGCCAGCAGCTTATCAAGTGGGCGGATACTAGCCAAAAACATTCAGTACTTC. It translates to CASSLSSGRILAKNIQYF. The full variable domain, completed using reference TRBV11-3 and TRBJ2-4, is EAGVVQSPRYKIIEKKQPVAFWCNPISGHNTLYWYLQNLGQGPELLIRYENEEAVDDSQLPKDRFSAERLKGVDSTLKIQPAELGDSAVYLCASSLSSGRILAKNIQYFGAGTRLSVL.

This chain links TRBV4-1 with TRBJ2-3; D unclear. The CDR3 is 12 residues long. The ends were cut back, 2 bases at V and 2 bases at J, with 2 bases in the middle. The germline V gene encodes CDR1 MGHRA and CDR2 YSYEKL. The DNA of the CDR3 is TGCGCCAGCAGCCAAATCACAGATACGCAGTATTTT. Translation gives CASSQITDTQYF.

This clone ranks as medium-sized (0.01 to 0.1%). V is TRBV6-6 and J is TRBJ1-2; no reliable D call. The CDR3 has 16 amino acids. The V and J ends lost 0 bases and 8 bases respectively, with 19 bases between them. CDR1 is MNHNY, CDR2 SVGAGI, per germline (reference sequence). The CDR3 DNA is TGTGCCAGCAGTTACTCGGAGCGGCAGCCGCGGTCCGGCTACACCTTC. Amino acids: CASSYSERQPRSGYTF.

The rearrangement links TRBV6-6 to TRBJ1-6; TRBD1 might be the D (6 bases). CDR3 length equals 15 residues. Between the trimmed V and J ends, which lost 0 bases and 8 bases, there was a span of 11 bases. Germline V lookup: CDR1 MNHNY, CDR2 SVGAGI (reference sequence). CDR3 nucleotide sequence: TGTGCCAGCAGTTACTCGGACAGTTTTCATTCACCCCTCCACTTT. Its translation is CASSYSDSFHSPLHF.

Many counts were recorded for this clone. The chain joins TRBV12-5 to TRBJ1-1; D gene unclear. CDR1 is LGHNT and CDR2 is FRNRAP in the germline V gene. The CDR3 is made up of 14 amino acids. The ends were cut back, 3 bases at V and 4 bases at J, with 12 bases in the middle. The CDR3 DNA reads TGTGCTAGTGGTTTCCCCCCCGGGGTCACTGAAGCTTTCTTT. Translation gives CASGFPPGVTEAFF. The variable domain in full, with the rest retrieved from reference TRBV12-5 and TRBJ1-1, is DARVTQTPRHKVTEMGQEVTMRCQPILGHNTVFWYRQTMMQGLELLAYFRNRAPLDDSGMPKDRFSAEMPDATLATLKIQPSEPRDSAVYFCASGFPPGVTEAFFGQGTRLTVV.

The table lists this clone with a few counts. The chain links TRBV27 to TRBJ1-5, with unresolved D. This CDR3 comprises 14 residues. The V end was cut by 2 bases, the J end by 1 base, with 6 bases between. The germline V gene has CDR1 MNHEY and CDR2 SMNVEV (reference sequence). The CDR3 here is CASSLVGSNQPQHF. The CDR3 DNA reads as TGTGCCAGCAGTTTAGTAGGCAGCAATCAGCCCCAGCATTTT.

This clone was counted between two and nine times. One junction end does not reproduce the germline sequence, and a read error may be involved. The chain carries TRBV10-2 and TRBJ1-1; tentatively, D is TRBD1 (5 bases). Per germline, CDR1 WSHSY and CDR2 SAAADI. The CDR3 is 17 amino acids. CDR3 amino acids: CSSSEPGQLGRGREAFF. The CDR3 nucleotides read TGCTCCAGCAGTGAGCCTGGGCAGTTGGGGCGAGGGCGAGAAGCTTTCTTT.

This clone was seen repeatedly, ten times or more. The chain uses TRBV6-2 or TRBV6-3 and TRBJ2-3; the D gene is possibly TRBD2 (6 bases). The germline V gene has CDR1 MNHEY and CDR2 SVGEGT. CDR3 length equals 14 residues. V lost 4 bases and J lost 2, with 10 bases in between. The CDR3 DNA is TGTGCCAGCAGTTTCGGAGGGCCCACAGATACGCAGTATTTT. Protein: CASSFGGPTDTQYF.

The chain employs TRBV3-1 and TRBJ2-2; D may be TRBD2 (6 bases). CDR3 length: 16 amino acids. V gave up 7 bases and J gave up 10 bases, with 25 bases separating them. Germline CDR1 is LGHDT and CDR2 is YNNKEL (reference sequence). This CDR3 is CASTPLGGVVTLELFF. In DNA form, the CDR3 reads TGTGCCAGCACCCCCCTCGGGGGAGTGGTAACCTTGGAGCTGTTTTTT.

The chain uses TRBV7-9 and TRBJ2-7; D is perhaps TRBD2 (6 bases). The CDR3 consists of 15 residues. CDR1 is SEHNR, CDR2 FQNEAQ, per germline (reference sequence). Trimming cost V 5 bases and J 3 bases, with 17 bases left between them. The CDR3 DNA follows: TGTGCCAGCAGCACTAGTGGGAATAGCGGCTACGAGCAGTACTTC. This translates into CASSTSGNSGYEQYF. Full variable domain (missing parts from reference TRBV7-9 and TRBJ2-7): DTGVSQNPRHKITKRGQNVTFRCDPISEHNRLYWYRQTLGQGPEFLTYFQNEAQLEKSRLLSDRFSAERPKGSFSTLEIQRTEQGDSAMYLCASSTSGNSGYEQYFGPGTRLTVT.

Ten or more counts support this clone. V usage is TRBV7-3 and J usage is TRBJ2-3; the D is unclear. From germline, CDR1 is SGHTA and CDR2 FQGTGA. V dropped 2 bases and J dropped 1 base, with 4 bases sitting between them. The CDR3 is made up of 13 amino acids. CDR3 nucleotide sequence: TGTGCCAGCAGCTTACTGGGCACAGATACGCAGTATTTT. As protein: CASSLLGTDTQYF.

This clone was detected only once. The junction departs from the called germline gene at one end, perhaps through a read error. Other DNA sequences from this sample encode an identical CDR3 as well. The rearrangement links TRBV24-1 to TRBJ2-2, with D possibly being TRBD1 (6 bases). The CDR3 is 18 amino acids. Germline CDR1 reads KGHDR; CDR2 reads SFDVKD. The CDR3 loop is CATSARTDSILNTGELFF. CDR3 coding DNA: TGTGCCACCAGTGCCCGGACAGACTCAATACTTAACACCGGTGAGCTGTTCTTT.

This clone was seen only a few times. J is TRBJ1-2 and V is TRBV6-1, with D tentatively TRBD1 (6 bases). This CDR3 contains 11 residues. In germline, CDR1 is MNHNS, CDR2 SASEGT. Trimming shortened V by 2 bases and J by 8 bases, and 6 bases separated the two germline ends. In nucleotides, the CDR3 is TGTGCCAGCAGTGAAACAGGGGGCTACACCTTC. Translating it yields CASSETGGYTF.